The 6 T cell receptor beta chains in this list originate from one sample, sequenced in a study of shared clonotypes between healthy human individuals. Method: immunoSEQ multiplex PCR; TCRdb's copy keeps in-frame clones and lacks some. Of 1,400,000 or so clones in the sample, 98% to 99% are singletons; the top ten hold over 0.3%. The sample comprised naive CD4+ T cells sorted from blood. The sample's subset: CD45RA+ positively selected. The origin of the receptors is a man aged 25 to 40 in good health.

The CDR3 loop reads CASSQVWKPQETQYF. The CDR3 DNA follows: TGTGCCAGCAGCCAAGTCTGGAAACCACAAGAGACCCAGTACTTC. The V gene is TRBV4-2, the J gene TRBJ2-5, with D unresolved. The length of the CDR3 is 15 residues. V lost 1 base, J lost 2 bases, and 11 bases lay in between. Germline-derived CDR1 and CDR2 are LGHNA and YNFKEQ.

DNA for the CDR3: TGTGCCAGCAGCTCCAATACTAGACCAAACTCGCAGTTCTTC. This gives the protein CASSSNTRPNSQFF. The rearrangement joins TRBV5-4 to TRBJ2-1, with a tentative D call TRBD2 (5 bases). V was shortened by 3 bases and J by 12 bases, with 19 bases between the two germline ends. Germline CDR1 and CDR2: SGHNT and YYREEE (reference sequence). CDR3 size: 14 residues.

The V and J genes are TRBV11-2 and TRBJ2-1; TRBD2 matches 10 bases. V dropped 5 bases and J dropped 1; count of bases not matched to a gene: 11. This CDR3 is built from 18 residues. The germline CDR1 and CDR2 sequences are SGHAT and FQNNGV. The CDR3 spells CASSGRTSGTVSYNEQFF. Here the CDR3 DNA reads TGTGCCAGCAGCGGGCGGACTAGCGGTACGGTATCCTACAATGAGCAGTTCTTC. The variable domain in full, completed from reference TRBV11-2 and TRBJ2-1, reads EAGVAQSPRYKIIEKRQSVAFWCNPISGHATLYWYQQILGQGPKLLIQFQNNGVVDDSQLPKDRFSAERLKGVDSTLKIQPAKLEDSAVYLCASSGRTSGTVSYNEQFFGPGTRLTVL.

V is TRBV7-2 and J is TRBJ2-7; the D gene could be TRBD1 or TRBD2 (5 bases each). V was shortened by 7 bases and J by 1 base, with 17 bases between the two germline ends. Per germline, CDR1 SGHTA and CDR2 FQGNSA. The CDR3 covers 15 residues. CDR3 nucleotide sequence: TGTGCCAGCACCCTTCGGGACGGACCATCCTACGAGCAGTACTTC. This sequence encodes CASTLRDGPSYEQYF.

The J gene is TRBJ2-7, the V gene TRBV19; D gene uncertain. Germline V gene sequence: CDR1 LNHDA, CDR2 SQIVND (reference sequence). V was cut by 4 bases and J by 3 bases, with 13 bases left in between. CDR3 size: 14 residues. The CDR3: CASSSLLPVYEQYF. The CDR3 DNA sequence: TGTGCCAGTAGTAGCCTCTTACCGGTCTACGAGCAGTACTTC.

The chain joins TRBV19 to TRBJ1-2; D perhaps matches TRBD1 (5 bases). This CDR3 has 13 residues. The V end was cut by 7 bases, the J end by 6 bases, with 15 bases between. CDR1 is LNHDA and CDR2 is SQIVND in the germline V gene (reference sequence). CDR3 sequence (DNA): TGTGCCAGTACTCTAGACAGTCGGGATGGCTACACCTTC. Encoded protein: CASTLDSRDGYTF.